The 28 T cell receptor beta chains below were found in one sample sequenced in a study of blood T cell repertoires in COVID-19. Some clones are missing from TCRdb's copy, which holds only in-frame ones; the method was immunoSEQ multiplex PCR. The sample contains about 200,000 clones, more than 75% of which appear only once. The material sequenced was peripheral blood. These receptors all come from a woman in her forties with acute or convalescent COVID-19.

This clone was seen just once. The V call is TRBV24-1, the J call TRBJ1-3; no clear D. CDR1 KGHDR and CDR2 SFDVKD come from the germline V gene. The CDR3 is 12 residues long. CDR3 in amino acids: CPHPYSGNTIYF. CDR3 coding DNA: TGTCCGCACCCCTACTCTGGAAACACCATATATTTT.

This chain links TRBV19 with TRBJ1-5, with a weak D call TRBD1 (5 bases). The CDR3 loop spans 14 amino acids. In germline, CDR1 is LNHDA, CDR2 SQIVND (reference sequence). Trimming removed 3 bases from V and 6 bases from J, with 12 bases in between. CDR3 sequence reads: CASSMGQVAQPQHF. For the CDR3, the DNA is TGTGCCAGTAGTATGGGGCAGGTCGCTCAGCCCCAGCATTTT.

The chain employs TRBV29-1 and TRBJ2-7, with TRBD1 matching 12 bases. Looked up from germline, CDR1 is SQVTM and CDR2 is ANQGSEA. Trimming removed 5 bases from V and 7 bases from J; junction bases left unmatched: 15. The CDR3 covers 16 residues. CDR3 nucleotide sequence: TGCAGCGTTATTGTCCTCCCGGGACAGGGGGCATGGGAGCAGTACTTC. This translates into CSVIVLPGQGAWEQYF.

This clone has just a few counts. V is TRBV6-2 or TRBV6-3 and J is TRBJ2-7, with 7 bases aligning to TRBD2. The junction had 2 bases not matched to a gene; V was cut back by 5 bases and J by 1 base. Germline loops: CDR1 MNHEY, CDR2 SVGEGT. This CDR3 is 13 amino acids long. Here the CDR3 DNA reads TGTGCCAGCAGTCCAGCGGGGTCCTACGAGCAGTACTTC. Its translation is CASSPAGSYEQYF.

CDR3 sequence: CASSLGNSHPYNEQFF. CDR3 DNA: TGTGCCAGCAGCTTAGGTAATAGCCACCCCTACAATGAGCAGTTCTTC. The J gene is TRBJ2-1, the V gene TRBV11-2; D gene unclear. CDR1 and CDR2 from the germline V gene are SGHAT and FQNNGV. This CDR3 is 16 amino acids long. Trimming left V 1 base short and J 2 bases short, with 12 bases between.

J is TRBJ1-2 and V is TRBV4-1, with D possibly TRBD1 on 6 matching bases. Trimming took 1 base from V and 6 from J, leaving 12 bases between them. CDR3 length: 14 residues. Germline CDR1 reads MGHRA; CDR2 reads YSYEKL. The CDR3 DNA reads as TGCGCCAGCAGCCAAGGAGGGACACTTAATGGCTACACCTTC. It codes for CASSQGGTLNGYTF.

The CDR3: CASQDRGLLHEQYF. The DNA of the CDR3 is TGTGCCTCCCAGGACAGGGGGTTGCTCCACGAGCAGTACTTC. The chain employs TRBV30 and TRBJ2-7; 10 positions agree with TRBD1. The germline V gene has CDR1 GTSNPN and CDR2 SVGIG (reference sequence). The V gene end was trimmed by 7 bases and the J gene end by 5 bases; junction bases not matched to a gene: 11. The CDR3 has 14 residues.

The DNA for the CDR3 is TGTGCCAGCAGTTACCAAACCGGGACAGGGGGCACTGAAGCTTTCTTT. Translating it yields CASSYQTGTGGTEAFF. The rearrangement joins TRBV6-6 to TRBJ1-1; TRBD1 matches at 11 bases. The CDR3 totals 16 residues. The germline V gene encodes CDR1 MNHNY and CDR2 SVGAGI (reference sequence). V lost 2 bases and J lost 4; bases outside the gene matches: 6.

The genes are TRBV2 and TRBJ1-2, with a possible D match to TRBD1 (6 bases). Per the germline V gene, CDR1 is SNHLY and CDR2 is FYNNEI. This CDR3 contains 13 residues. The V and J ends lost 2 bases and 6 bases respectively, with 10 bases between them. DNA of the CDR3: TGTGCCAGCAGTGAATGGGGGCGGGATGGCTACACCTTC. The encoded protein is CASSEWGRDGYTF.

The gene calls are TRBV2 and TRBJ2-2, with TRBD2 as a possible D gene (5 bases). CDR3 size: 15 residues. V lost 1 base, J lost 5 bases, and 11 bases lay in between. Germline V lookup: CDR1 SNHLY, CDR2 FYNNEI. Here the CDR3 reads CASSEGHRGTGELFF. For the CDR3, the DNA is TGTGCCAGCAGTGAAGGGCACAGAGGGACCGGGGAGCTGTTTTTT. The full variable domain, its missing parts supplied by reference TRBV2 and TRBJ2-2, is EPEVTQTPSHQVTQMGQEVILRCVPISNHLYFYWYRQILGQKVEFLVSFYNNEISEKSEIFDDQFSVERPDGSNFTLKIRSTKLEDSAMYFCASSEGHRGTGELFFGEGSRLTVL.

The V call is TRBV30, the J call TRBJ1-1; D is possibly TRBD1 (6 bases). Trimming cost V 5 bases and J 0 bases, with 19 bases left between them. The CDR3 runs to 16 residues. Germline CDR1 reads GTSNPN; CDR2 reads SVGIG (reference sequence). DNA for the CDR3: TGTGCCTGGGATAGAGGGGACAACTACATGAACACTGAAGCTTTCTTT. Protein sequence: CAWDRGDNYMNTEAFF. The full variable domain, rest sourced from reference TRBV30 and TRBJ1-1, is SQTIHQWPATLVQPVGSPLSLECTVEGTSNPNLYWYRQAAGRGLQLLFYSVGIGQISSEVPQNLSASRPQDRQFILSSKKLLLSDSGFYLCAWDRGDNYMNTEAFFGQGTRLTVV.

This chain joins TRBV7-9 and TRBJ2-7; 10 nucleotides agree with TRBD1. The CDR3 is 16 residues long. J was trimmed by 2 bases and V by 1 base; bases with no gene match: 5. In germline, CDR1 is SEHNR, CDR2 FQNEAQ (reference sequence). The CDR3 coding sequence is TGTGCCAGCAGCTTAGTCGGGGACAGGGGAACCTACGAGCAGTACTTC. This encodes CASSLVGDRGTYEQYF.

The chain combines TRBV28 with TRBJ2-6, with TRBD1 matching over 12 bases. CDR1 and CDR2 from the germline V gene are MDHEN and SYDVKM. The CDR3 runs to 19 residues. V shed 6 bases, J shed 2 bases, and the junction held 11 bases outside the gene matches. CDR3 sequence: CASRQRDRGLLTGANVLTF. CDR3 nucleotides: TGTGCCAGCAGACAGAGGGACAGGGGGCTTTTAACTGGGGCCAACGTCCTGACTTTC.

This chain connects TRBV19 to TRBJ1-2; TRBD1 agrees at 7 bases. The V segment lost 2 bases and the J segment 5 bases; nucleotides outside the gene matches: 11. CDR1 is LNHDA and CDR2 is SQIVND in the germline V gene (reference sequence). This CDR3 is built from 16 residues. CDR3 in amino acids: CASSISHATGRYGYTF. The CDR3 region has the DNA TGTGCCAGTAGTATAAGCCATGCGACAGGGCGTTATGGCTACACCTTC.

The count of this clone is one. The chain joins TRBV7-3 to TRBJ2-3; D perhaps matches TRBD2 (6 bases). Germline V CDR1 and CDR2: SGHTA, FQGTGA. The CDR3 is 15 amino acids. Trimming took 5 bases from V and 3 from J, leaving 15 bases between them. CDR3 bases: TGTGCCAGCAGCCCAGGGACTTATTCGACAGATACGCAGTATTTT. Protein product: CASSPGTYSTDTQYF.

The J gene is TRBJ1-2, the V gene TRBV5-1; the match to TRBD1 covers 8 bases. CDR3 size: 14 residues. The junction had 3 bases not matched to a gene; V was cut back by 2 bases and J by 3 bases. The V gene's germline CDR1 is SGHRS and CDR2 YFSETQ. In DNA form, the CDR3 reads TGCGCCAGCAGCTTCCTGACAGGGGACTATGGCTACACCTTC. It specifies CASSFLTGDYGYTF.

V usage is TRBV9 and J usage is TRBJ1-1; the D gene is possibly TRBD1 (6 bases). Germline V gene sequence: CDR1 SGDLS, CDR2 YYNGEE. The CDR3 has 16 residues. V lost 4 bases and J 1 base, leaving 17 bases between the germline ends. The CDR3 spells CASSPRSRGRNTEAFF. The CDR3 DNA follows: TGTGCCAGCAGCCCTAGGAGTAGGGGGAGGAACACTGAAGCTTTCTTT.

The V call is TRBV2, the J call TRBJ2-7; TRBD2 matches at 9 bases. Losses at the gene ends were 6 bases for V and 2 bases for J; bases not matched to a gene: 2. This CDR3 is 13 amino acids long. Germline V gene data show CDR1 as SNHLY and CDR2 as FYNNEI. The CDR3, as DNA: TGTGCCAGCAGGAGGACTAGCGCCTACGAGCAGTACTTC. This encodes CASRRTSAYEQYF.

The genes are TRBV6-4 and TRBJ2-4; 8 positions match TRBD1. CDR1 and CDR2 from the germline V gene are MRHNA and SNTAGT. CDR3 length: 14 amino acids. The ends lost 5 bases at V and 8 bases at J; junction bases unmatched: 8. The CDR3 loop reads CASSPTGGSDIQYF. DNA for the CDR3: TGTGCCAGCAGTCCTACAGGGGGAAGTGACATTCAGTACTTC.

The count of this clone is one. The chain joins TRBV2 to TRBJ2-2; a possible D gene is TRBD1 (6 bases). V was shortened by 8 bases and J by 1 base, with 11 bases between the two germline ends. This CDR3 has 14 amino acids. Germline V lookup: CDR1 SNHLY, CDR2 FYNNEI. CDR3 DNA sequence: TGTGCCAGCGTGCCAGGGGTGAACACCGGGGAGCTGTTTTTT. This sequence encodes CASVPGVNTGELFF. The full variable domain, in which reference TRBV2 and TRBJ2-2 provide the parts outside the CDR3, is EPEVTQTPSHQVTQMGQEVILRCVPISNHLYFYWYRQILGQKVEFLVSFYNNEISEKSEIFDDQFSVERPDGSNFTLKIRSTKLEDSAMYFCASVPGVNTGELFFGEGSRLTVL.

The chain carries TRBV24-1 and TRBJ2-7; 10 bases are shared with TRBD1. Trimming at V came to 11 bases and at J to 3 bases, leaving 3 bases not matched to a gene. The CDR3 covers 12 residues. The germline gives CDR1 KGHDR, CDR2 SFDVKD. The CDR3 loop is CAIGQGVYEQYF. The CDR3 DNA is TGTGCCATCGGACAGGGGGTCTACGAGCAGTACTTC.

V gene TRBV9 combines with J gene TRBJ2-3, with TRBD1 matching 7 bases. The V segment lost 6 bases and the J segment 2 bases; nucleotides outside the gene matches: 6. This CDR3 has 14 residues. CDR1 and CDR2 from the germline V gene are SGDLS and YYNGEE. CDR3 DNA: TGTGCCAGCATGCGAGGGGGCTTCACAGATACGCAGTATTTT. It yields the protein CASMRGGFTDTQYF.

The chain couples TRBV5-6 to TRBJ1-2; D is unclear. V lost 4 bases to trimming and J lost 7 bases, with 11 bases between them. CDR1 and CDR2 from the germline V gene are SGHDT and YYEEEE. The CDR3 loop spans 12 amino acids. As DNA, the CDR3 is TGTGCCAGCAGCCCGGCGGACTCTGGCTACACCTTC. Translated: CASSPADSGYTF.

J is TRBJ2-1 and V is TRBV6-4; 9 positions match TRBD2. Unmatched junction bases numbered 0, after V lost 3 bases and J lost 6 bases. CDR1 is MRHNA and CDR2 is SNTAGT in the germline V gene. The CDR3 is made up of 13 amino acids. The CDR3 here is CASSEGLANEQFF. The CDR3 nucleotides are TGTGCCAGCAGTGAGGGACTAGCCAATGAGCAGTTCTTC.

The CDR3 region is CASSLGGGNEQYF. The CDR3 DNA reads as TGTGCCAGCAGTTTAGGGGGGGGAAACGAGCAGTACTTC. This sequence joins TRBV12-3 or TRBV12-4 and TRBJ2-7; 7 bases are shared with TRBD2. The V gene end was trimmed by 1 base and the J gene end by 5 bases; junction bases not matched to a gene: 2. The CDR3 length is 13 residues.

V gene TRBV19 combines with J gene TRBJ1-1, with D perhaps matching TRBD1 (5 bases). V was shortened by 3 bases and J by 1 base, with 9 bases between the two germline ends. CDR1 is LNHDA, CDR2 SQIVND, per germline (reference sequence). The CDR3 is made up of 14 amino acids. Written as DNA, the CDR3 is TGTGCCAGTAGTATCACAGGCCGGAACACTGAAGCTTTCTTT. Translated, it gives CASSITGRNTEAFF.

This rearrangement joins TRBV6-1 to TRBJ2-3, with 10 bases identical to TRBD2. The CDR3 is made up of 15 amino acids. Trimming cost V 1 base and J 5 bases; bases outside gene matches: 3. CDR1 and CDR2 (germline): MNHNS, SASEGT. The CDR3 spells CASSEVAGGKDTQYF. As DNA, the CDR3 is TGTGCCAGCAGTGAAGTAGCGGGGGGAAAAGATACGCAGTATTTT.

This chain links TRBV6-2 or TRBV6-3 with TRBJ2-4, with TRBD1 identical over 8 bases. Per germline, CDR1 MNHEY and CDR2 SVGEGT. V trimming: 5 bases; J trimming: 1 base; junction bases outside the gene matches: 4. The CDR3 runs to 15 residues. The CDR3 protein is CASSTTGGAKNIQYF. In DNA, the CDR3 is TGTGCCAGCAGTACTACAGGGGGTGCCAAAAACATTCAGTACTTC.